The 12 T cell receptor beta chains below were found in one sample sequenced in a study of OX40 agonist ivuxolimab in advanced cancers. Libraries were prepared by immunoSEQ multiplex PCR; TCRdb keeps only in-frame clonotypes and omits some of them. This sample has about 20,000 clones; roughly 80% occur once, and the top ten carry 24%. The source material was CD4+ or CD8+ T cells sorted from blood, sampled in a trial of the OX40 agonist ivuxolimab. The receptors originated from an adult with an advanced solid tumor such as melanoma, head and neck, liver or kidney cancer.

The V gene is TRBV2, the J gene TRBJ1-5; TRBD1 matches at 7 bases. Per the germline V gene, CDR1 is SNHLY and CDR2 is FYNNEI. The CDR3 loop spans 16 amino acids. V gave up 6 bases and J gave up 0 bases; unmatched junction bases: 8. The CDR3 loop reads CASSSDRADSNQPQHF. CDR3 coding DNA: TGTGCCAGCAGCTCCGACAGGGCTGATAGCAATCAGCCCCAGCATTTT. The entire variable domain, with the rest obtained from reference TRBV2 and TRBJ1-5, is as follows: EPEVTQTPSHQVTQMGQEVILRCVPISNHLYFYWYRQILGQKVEFLVSFYNNEISEKSEIFDDQFSVERPDGSNFTLKIRSTKLEDSAMYFCASSSDRADSNQPQHFGDGTRLSIL.

The chain is built from TRBV5-1 and TRBJ2-3; the D gene is possibly TRBD1 (6 bases). The CDR3 loop spans 16 amino acids. The V and J ends lost 2 bases and 0 bases respectively, with 13 bases between them. CDR1 is SGHRS, CDR2 YFSETQ, per germline. CDR3 sequence (DNA): TGCGCCAGCAGCTTACCGGACAGCTTTAGCACAGATACGCAGTATTTT. Translating gives CASSLPDSFSTDTQYF.

There are a few counts of this clone. This chain links TRBV20-1 with TRBJ1-2, with D unresolved. Germline CDR1 and CDR2: DFQATT and SNEGSKA (reference sequence). The CDR3 consists of 8 residues. The CDR3 here is CNPWGYTF. CDR3 in DNA: TGCAACCCTTGGGGCTACACCTTC.

The chain recombines TRBV7-6 with TRBJ2-2; TRBD1 might be the D (5 bases). The CDR3 is made up of 16 amino acids. CDR1 SGHVS and CDR2 FNYEAQ come from the germline V gene. Between the trimmed V and J ends, which lost 1 base and 4 bases, there was a span of 13 bases. CDR3 coding DNA: TGTGCCAGCAGCTTAGGGCCAGGGCTGGTCACCGGGGAGCTGTTTTTT. Amino acid sequence: CASSLGPGLVTGELFF.

This chain uses TRBV28 with TRBJ2-2; TRBD1 is a possible D gene (5 bases). Germline V gene sequence: CDR1 MDHEN, CDR2 SYDVKM. The CDR3 loop spans 17 amino acids. V lost 3 bases, J lost 0 bases, and 14 bases lay in between. This chain's CDR3 is CASSLGPLAANTGELFF. CDR3 coding DNA: TGTGCCAGCAGTTTGGGGCCTCTTGCCGCGAACACCGGGGAGCTGTTTTTT.

The V gene is TRBV13, the J gene TRBJ1-1; 10 nucleotides align to TRBD1. This CDR3 comprises 14 residues. With V trimmed by 3 bases and J by 3 bases, 1 base remained unmatched. Germline assignment: CDR1 PRHDT and CDR2 FYEKMQ (reference sequence). In nucleotides, the CDR3 is TGTGCCAGCAGCTTCGGGACAGGGGACACTGAAGCTTTCTTT. Translation: CASSFGTGDTEAFF.

This sequence joins TRBV6-5 and TRBJ2-7; D assignment may be TRBD1 or TRBD2 (5 bases each). Germline V lookup: CDR1 MNHEY, CDR2 SVGAGI. V lost 8 bases, J lost 0 bases, and 11 bases lay in between. The CDR3 sequence is 13 residues long. The CDR3 DNA reads TGTGCCAGCCGTACGGGGCGCTCCTACGAGCAGTACTTC. Protein product: CASRTGRSYEQYF.

This clone was observed a single time. The chain uses TRBV21-1 and TRBJ2-2; TRBD1 is the table's D call and was not checked against the DNA. TRBV21-1 represents a pseudogene. This CDR3 has 16 residues. DNA for the CDR3: TGTGCCAGCAGCAAAGTAGGGGCTCCAGGCACCGGGGAGCTGTTTTTT. Translated: CASSKVGAPGTGELFF.

The V and J genes are TRBV5-6 and TRBJ2-1, with D perhaps TRBD2 (6 bases). In germline, CDR1 is SGHDT, CDR2 YYEEEE. This CDR3 has 15 residues. The V gene lost 6 bases and the J gene lost 4 bases, with 17 bases spanning the gap. The CDR3 loop is CASIRSTSRYNEQFF. The CDR3 coding sequence is TGTGCCAGCATCCGAAGTACTAGCCGGTACAATGAGCAGTTCTTC.

The chain carries TRBV4-1 and TRBJ2-7, with D perhaps TRBD2 (5 bases). The CDR3 length is 15 residues. V was pared by 1 base and J by 4 bases, with 14 bases between. Germline-derived CDR1 and CDR2 are MGHRA and YSYEKL. The CDR3 loop is CASSQGPPGGYEQYF. CDR3 DNA: TGCGCCAGCAGCCAAGGCCCCCCCGGCGGGTACGAGCAGTACTTC.

The rearrangement links TRBV7-9 to TRBJ2-5, with D maybe TRBD1 (6 bases). The CDR3 length is 17 residues. Looked up from germline, CDR1 is SEHNR and CDR2 is FQNEAQ (reference sequence). Deletions cut 5 bases from V and 0 bases from J, with 19 bases between. The CDR3 loop is CASSTTTEGVDQETQYF. For the CDR3, the DNA is TGTGCCAGCAGCACCACCACTGAGGGGGTGGACCAAGAGACCCAGTACTTC.

By its share, this clone is medium-sized. The chain links TRBV5-1 to TRBJ1-1; D is undetermined. Germline V gives CDR1 SGHRS, CDR2 YFSETQ. V was clipped by 0 bases and J by 5 bases, with 8 bases between them. The CDR3 runs 13 residues. In nucleotides, the CDR3 is TGCGCCAGCAGCTTGGCCTTGCGAACTGAAGCTTTCTTT. It encodes CASSLALRTEAFF.